Listed below are T cell receptor beta chains from one sample, sequenced in a study of blood T cell repertoires in COVID-19. Generated by immunoSEQ multiplex PCR, the TCRdb table keeps only in-frame clones and is missing some. Altogether about 310,000 clones are present, almost 90% being singletons, with the ten largest covering under 3.5%. Sequenced sample: peripheral blood. These receptors came from a woman aged 30 to 39 with COVID-19, enrolled during active disease. The conserved cysteine and the conserved F or W are not part of the CDR3 here. Each record gives: V gene, CDR3 protein.

V: TRBV7-9; CDR3: ASSRWRLAGGGNEQF
V: TRBV6-5; CDR3: ASSYLAGLGYGYT
V: TRBV4-1; CDR3: ASSQETGGSSGNTIY
V: TRBV6-2/TRBV6-3; CDR3: ASSYGTSSGEQY
V: TRBV5-6; CDR3: ASSLQGADGYT
V: TRBV28; CDR3: ASRSGFREQF
V: TRBV5-1; CDR3: ASSLEREREQY
V: TRBV9; CDR3: ASSVPRAGGNYGYT
V: TRBV2; CDR3: ASSELQKSNQPQH
V: TRBV5-4; CDR3: ASSRWGDYNEQF
V: TRBV9; CDR3: ASSVSLAAYEQY
V: TRBV19; CDR3: ASTATAEETQY
V: TRBV5-3; CDR3: ARSALLRDREMDGYT
V: TRBV24-1; CDR3: ATKEGLAGGFSYEQY
V: TRBV29-1; CDR3: SVEDPRGRVGEQF
V: TRBV19; CDR3: ASSETGYQVAF
V: TRBV18; CDR3: ASSPQGTSGEKLF
V: TRBV3-1/TRBV3-2; CDR3: ASSLGTSGSSNEQF
V: TRBV19; CDR3: ASSIRGAGGANVLT
V: TRBV7-2; CDR3: ASSWTVVTGELF
V: TRBV27; CDR3: ASSSGQGRSTDTQY
V: TRBV19; CDR3: ASNFAGPGNTIY
V: TRBV5-4; CDR3: ASSSKTGRTEAF
V: TRBV29-1; CDR3: SVGAVNNEKLF
V: TRBV5-1; CDR3: ASSRTVMNTEAF
V: TRBV2; CDR3: ASGTGGTPLH
V: TRBV3-1/TRBV3-2; CDR3: ASSGSGSGSSYNEQF
V: TRBV6-2/TRBV6-3; CDR3: ASSYRETDTQY
V: TRBV5-6; CDR3: ASSFPGQNTEAF
V: TRBV5-1; CDR3: ASSSTSIQETQY
V: TRBV10-2; CDR3: ASAGQLIYGYT
V: TRBV11-3; CDR3: ASSRSVNTEAF
V: TRBV27; CDR3: ASGLDGTYEQY
V: TRBV5-1; CDR3: ASSLAGGDEQY
V: TRBV6-1; CDR3: ASSEVGRFEAGGPETQY
V: TRBV27; CDR3: ASSLGLGQFNEQF
V: TRBV18; CDR3: ASSPERTGGQPQH
V: TRBV3-1/TRBV3-2; CDR3: ASSQRTVQETQY
V: TRBV11-2; CDR3: ASSPLRESMLF
V: TRBV7-8; CDR3: ASSSTYQGIGNTIY
V: TRBV5-1; CDR3: ASSFGQGPSRSTEAF
V: TRBV19; CDR3: ASSGVRVTGANVLT
V: TRBV19; CDR3: ASSSGRGNTEAF
V: TRBV24-1; CDR3: ATSDLQQSGRNPGELF
V: TRBV27; CDR3: ASSLILSPTYEQY
V: TRBV5-1; CDR3: ASWVGTGYFYEQY
V: TRBV6-6; CDR3: ASSYSNSPNTEAF
V: TRBV27; CDR3: ASSPPGTGINTEAF
V: TRBV10-3; CDR3: AISEQDSGSYEQY
V: TRBV5-1; CDR3: ASSLMREDYNEQF
V: TRBV19; CDR3: ASSPWTGDEQY